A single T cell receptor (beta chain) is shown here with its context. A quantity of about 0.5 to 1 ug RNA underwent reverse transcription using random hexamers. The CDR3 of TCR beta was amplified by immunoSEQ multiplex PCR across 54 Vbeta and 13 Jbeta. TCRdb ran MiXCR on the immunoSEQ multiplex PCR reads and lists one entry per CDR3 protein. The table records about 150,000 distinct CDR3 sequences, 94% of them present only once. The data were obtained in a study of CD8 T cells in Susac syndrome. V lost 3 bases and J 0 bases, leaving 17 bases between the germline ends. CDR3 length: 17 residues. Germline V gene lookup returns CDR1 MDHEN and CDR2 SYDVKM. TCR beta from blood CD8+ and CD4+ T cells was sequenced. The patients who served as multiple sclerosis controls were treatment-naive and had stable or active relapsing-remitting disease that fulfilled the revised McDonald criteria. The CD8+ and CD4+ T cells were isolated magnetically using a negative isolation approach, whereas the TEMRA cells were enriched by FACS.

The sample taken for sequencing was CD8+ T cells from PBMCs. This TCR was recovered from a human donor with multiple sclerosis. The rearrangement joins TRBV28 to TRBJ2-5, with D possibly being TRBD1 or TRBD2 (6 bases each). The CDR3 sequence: CASSFGPGARYQETQYF. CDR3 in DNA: TGTGCCAGCAGTTTTGGGCCGGGGGCGAGGTACCAAGAGACCCAGTACTTC.